The 11 T cell receptor beta chains below were found in one sample sequenced in a study of cytomegalovirus exposure and HLA in healthy donors. The PCR employed 60 Vbeta primers together with 13 Jbeta primers. Assay used: immunoSEQ multiplex PCR; TCRdb lists only in-frame clones, some missing. The sample consists of 120,000 to 150,000 clones, 60% to 85% of them appearing once. Sequencing was done on a sample of PBMCs. Receptor source: a man aged 40-55 years in good health and CMV-seropositive.

This chain links TRBV5-1 with TRBJ2-1, with TRBD2 matching 9 bases. Germline loops: CDR1 SGHRS, CDR2 YFSETQ. This CDR3 spans 15 amino acids. The junction had 6 bases not matched to a gene; V was cut back by 6 bases and J by 2 bases. The CDR3 sequence is CASTASGVTYNEQFF. The DNA for the CDR3 is TGCGCCAGCACGGCTAGCGGGGTGACCTACAATGAGCAGTTCTTC.

The V and J genes are TRBV7-2 and TRBJ2-7; D is possibly TRBD2 (5 bases). V lost 1 base to trimming and J lost 6 bases, with 13 bases between them. The CDR3 covers 14 residues. Germline V gene lookup returns CDR1 SGHTA and CDR2 FQGNSA. DNA of the CDR3: TGTGCCAGCAGCTTAGACCGGGAAATTGGCGAGCAGTACTTC. Protein sequence: CASSLDREIGEQYF.

The chain couples TRBV2 to TRBJ1-5; D possibly corresponds to TRBD1 (5 bases). The germline gives CDR1 SNHLY, CDR2 FYNNEI. The CDR3 is 14 residues long. The V end lost 4 bases, the J end lost 3 bases, and 10 bases lay between the germline ends. The CDR3 region has the DNA TGTGCCAGCAGTGGAGACAGCTCCAATCAGCCCCAGCATTTT. It encodes CASSGDSSNQPQHF. The full variable domain, in which reference TRBV2 and TRBJ1-5 provide the parts outside the CDR3, is EPEVTQTPSHQVTQMGQEVILRCVPISNHLYFYWYRQILGQKVEFLVSFYNNEISEKSEIFDDQFSVERPDGSNFTLKIRSTKLEDSAMYFCASSGDSSNQPQHFGDGTRLSIL.

This clone was recorded only once. J is TRBJ2-7 and V is TRBV5-1, with TRBD1 matching 9 bases. V lost 0 bases, J lost 3 bases, and 7 bases stayed unmatched. The CDR3 totals 16 residues. Germline CDR1 reads SGHRS; CDR2 reads YFSETQ. The DNA of the CDR3 is TGCGCCAGCAGCTTGGGGCGGGACAGGGTTAGCTACGAGCAGTACTTC. As protein: CASSLGRDRVSYEQYF.

The rearrangement links TRBV29-1 to TRBJ2-3; 12 bases are a match to TRBD2. There are 17 residues in the CDR3. Germline trimming cut 4 bases from V and 2 bases from J; bases unmatched to any gene: 10. Per germline, CDR1 SQVTM and CDR2 ANQGSEA. CDR3 in amino acids: CSVVHQTSGRTTDTQYF. In DNA, the CDR3 is TGCAGCGTTGTCCATCAGACTAGCGGGAGAACCACAGATACGCAGTATTTT.

In its sample, this clone was seen a few times. The CDR3 coding sequence is TGTGCCATCAGGAGACAGGGGGCAACGCCTGAAGCTTTCTTT. Its protein is CAIRRQGATPEAFF. The V call is TRBV10-3, the J call TRBJ1-1; 10 bases agree with TRBD1. From germline, CDR1 is ENHRY and CDR2 SYGVKD. V trimming: 6 bases; J trimming: 6 bases; junction bases outside the gene matches: 7. The CDR3 has 14 residues.

This clone was seen a handful of times. The rearrangement joins TRBV4-2 to TRBJ2-3, with 8 bases identical to TRBD1. Trimming took 2 bases from V and 6 from J; bases not matched to a gene: 10. The germline V gene encodes CDR1 LGHNA and CDR2 YNFKEQ. The CDR3 has 16 residues. This CDR3 is CASSQSDRGILDTQYF. The CDR3 DNA sequence: TGTGCCAGCAGCCAAAGCGACAGGGGAATATTGGATACGCAGTATTTT.

The chain couples TRBV5-4 to TRBJ1-1, with D perhaps matching TRBD1 (6 bases). V was trimmed by 3 bases and J by 1 base, leaving 7 bases between them. The V gene's germline CDR1 is SGHNT and CDR2 YYREEE (reference sequence). The CDR3 has 13 amino acids. The CDR3 DNA is TGTGCCAGCAGCTGGGACACGAACACTGAAGCTTTCTTT. Its translation: CASSWDTNTEAFF.

The chain is built from TRBV27 and TRBJ2-4, with 11 positions matching TRBD2. There are 14 residues in the CDR3. Per the germline V gene, CDR1 is MNHEY and CDR2 is SMNVEV (reference sequence). V shed 4 bases and J 7 bases; nucleotides not matched to a gene: 3. CDR3: CASSWTSGPNIQYF. CDR3 DNA: TGTGCCAGCAGTTGGACTAGCGGGCCTAACATTCAGTACTTC.

The chain is built from TRBV29-1 and TRBJ2-7; TRBD1 might be the D (5 bases). CDR1 is SQVTM and CDR2 is ANQGSEA in the germline V gene. This CDR3 region has 14 residues. V shed 4 bases and J shed 5 bases, with 18 bases lying between them. The CDR3 spells CSVVGIAGINEQYF. CDR3 DNA: TGCAGCGTTGTAGGGATCGCAGGGATCAACGAGCAGTACTTC.

This rearrangement joins TRBV5-1 to TRBJ2-3; the match to TRBD2 covers 10 bases. V was pared by 0 bases and J by 4 bases, with 5 bases of the junction left unmatched. The CDR3 loop spans 16 amino acids. Germline V gene sequence: CDR1 SGHRS, CDR2 YFSETQ. Written as DNA, the CDR3 is TGCGCCAGCAGCTTGGAGCTAGCGGGAGCGCCAGATACGCAGTATTTT. This codes for CASSLELAGAPDTQYF.